The 30 T cell receptor beta chains listed next were all sequenced from one sample in a study of blood T cell repertoires in COVID-19. Only in-frame clones appear in the TCRdb table, and some are missing; sequencing was by immunoSEQ multiplex PCR. The sample shows over 400,000 clones, 70% to 90% of them seen only once. The sequenced sample was peripheral blood. The source of these receptors is a human donor in a cohort sampled during active COVID-19.

The J gene is TRBJ1-2, the V gene TRBV5-4; D remains unclear. V lost 0 bases, J lost 2 bases, and 14 bases lay in between. Germline lookup yields CDR1 SGHNT and CDR2 YYREEE (reference sequence). This CDR3 is built from 16 residues. The CDR3 coding sequence is TGTGCCAGCAGCTTGGACCGCTCGGTGATAAACTATGGCTACACCTTC. This translates into CASSLDRSVINYGYTF.

The rearrangement links TRBV15 to TRBJ2-7, with D possibly being TRBD2 (6 bases). Germline V gene lookup returns CDR1 LNHNV and CDR2 YYDKDF (reference sequence). V was cut by 5 bases and J by 2 bases, with 22 bases left in between. The CDR3 is 17 residues long. CDR3 DNA sequence: TGTGCCACCAGCGGAGGGACTGCCGACCAGATAACCTACGAGCAGTACTTC. Protein sequence: CATSGGTADQITYEQYF.

This clone was observed a single time. The rearrangement uses TRBV19 and TRBJ2-7, with 7 bases fitting TRBD1. The CDR3 has 15 residues. In germline, CDR1 is LNHDA, CDR2 SQIVND (reference sequence). V lost 5 bases and J lost 1; bases outside the gene matches: 8. The CDR3 here is CASSAKKGQSYEQYF. CDR3 sequence (DNA): TGTGCCAGTAGTGCCAAAAAGGGACAGTCCTACGAGCAGTACTTC.

This chain links TRBV15 with TRBJ2-7, with a possible D match to TRBD2 (6 bases). Trimming stripped 5 bases from V and 4 bases from J, with 15 bases between. This CDR3 region has 14 residues. Germline V gene sequence: CDR1 LNHNV, CDR2 YYDKDF (reference sequence). CDR3 nucleotide sequence: TGTGCCACCAGCGGGCGGGGCCGTCCGTACGAGCAGTACTTC. Translation gives CATSGRGRPYEQYF.

This rearrangement joins TRBV10-2 to TRBJ2-1; 9 positions match TRBD2. Germline V gives CDR1 WSHSY, CDR2 SAAADI. The CDR3 length is 14 residues. V lost 5 bases to trimming and J lost 8 bases; unmatched junction nucleotides: 7. CDR3 sequence (DNA): TGCGCCAGCAGTCTAGGGACTAGCTTCGATGAGCAGTTCTTC. This codes for CASSLGTSFDEQFF.

The CDR3 sequence: CAIGLAGAVSTQYF. CDR3 sequence (DNA): TGTGCCATCGGACTAGCGGGAGCCGTCAGTACGCAGTATTTT. J is TRBJ2-3 and V is TRBV10-3; 13 positions agree with TRBD2. The germline CDR1 and CDR2 sequences are ENHRY and SYGVKD. Trimming cost V 8 bases and J 8 bases; bases outside gene matches: 7. The CDR3 length is 14 residues.

The V and J genes are TRBV28 and TRBJ1-6; 7 nucleotides line up with TRBD1. This CDR3 comprises 15 residues. The V gene end was trimmed by 5 bases and the J gene end by 10 bases; junction bases not matched to a gene: 11. Looked up from germline, CDR1 is MDHEN and CDR2 is SYDVKM. DNA of the CDR3: TGTGCCAGCAGTCAGAGACAGGGTACGGAATCACCCCTCCACTTT. Translation gives CASSQRQGTESPLHF. Complete variable domain (other parts from reference TRBV28 and TRBJ1-6): DVKVTQSSRYLVKRTGEKVFLECVQDMDHENMFWYRQDPGLGLRLIYFSYDVKMKEKGDIPEGYSVSREKKERFSLILESASTNQTSMYLCASSQRQGTESPLHFGNGTRLTVT.

The chain links TRBV25-1 to TRBJ1-3, with 7 bases lining up with TRBD1. In germline, CDR1 is MGHDK, CDR2 SYGVNS. Trimming at V came to 6 bases and at J to 4 bases, leaving 9 bases not matched to a gene. CDR3 length equals 15 residues. CDR3 loop: CASRDDRVYGNTIYF. CDR3 DNA sequence: TGTGCCAGCAGGGACGACAGGGTATACGGAAACACCATATATTTT.

This chain connects TRBV19 to TRBJ2-6; D perhaps matches TRBD1 (6 bases). This CDR3 has 16 amino acids. CDR1 and CDR2 (germline): LNHDA, SQIVND (reference sequence). Trimming took off 3 bases at V and 4 bases at J, with 13 bases between the two ends. The DNA for the CDR3 is TGTGCCAGTAGTATTCGAACAGGGTCGGGGGCCAACGTCCTGACTTTC. It is translated as CASSIRTGSGANVLTF.

The V call is TRBV19, the J call TRBJ2-3; maybe TRBD1 (5 bases). Trimming shortened V by 1 base and J by 6 bases, and 17 bases separated the two germline ends. This CDR3 is 16 amino acids long. CDR1 and CDR2 from the germline V gene are LNHDA and SQIVND (reference sequence). The CDR3 sequence is CASSIGGLDLGDTQYF. DNA for the CDR3: TGTGCCAGTAGTATAGGGGGCCTTGACCTAGGGGATACGCAGTATTTT.

The V call is TRBV15, the J call TRBJ2-2; no definite D call. This CDR3 spans 17 amino acids. V lost 1 base to trimming and J lost 4 bases, with 16 bases between them. Germline V gene sequence: CDR1 LNHNV, CDR2 YYDKDF (reference sequence). The DNA of the CDR3 is TGTGCCACCAGCAGAGGCACAGTAAAAATAGGCACCGGGGAGCTGTTTTTT. Its protein product is CATSRGTVKIGTGELFF.

The rearrangement links TRBV9 to TRBJ2-7; D is possibly TRBD2 (5 bases). The CDR3 consists of 14 residues. Germline lookup yields CDR1 SGDLS and CDR2 YYNGEE. Trimming took off 4 bases at V and 0 bases at J, with 11 bases between the two ends. This chain's CDR3 is CASSPSGSSYEQYF. The CDR3 DNA follows: TGTGCCAGCAGCCCCAGCGGCAGCTCCTACGAGCAGTACTTC.

The chain employs TRBV30 and TRBJ2-1, with 9 bases identical to TRBD2. With 2 bases clipped from V and 12 bases from J, the junction kept 5 bases outside the gene matches. The CDR3 runs to 12 residues. The germline CDR1 and CDR2 sequences are GTSNPN and SVGIG (reference sequence). The CDR3: CAWSLAGGRQFF. CDR3 nucleotides: TGTGCCTGGAGTCTCGCGGGAGGGAGGCAGTTCTTC.

Concerning this clone itself: Other nucleotide sequences in the sample specify the same CDR3. The V call is TRBV15, the J call TRBJ2-5, with D hard to call. Trimming removed 0 bases at V and 4 bases at J, with 6 bases between. The CDR3 has 13 amino acids. The germline V gene encodes CDR1 LNHNV and CDR2 YYDKDF (reference sequence). The CDR3 nucleotides are TGTGCCACCAGCAGAGATATTAGAGAGACCCAGTACTTC. It is translated as CATSRDIRETQYF.

The chain employs TRBV19 and TRBJ2-1; maybe TRBD2 (5 bases). In germline, CDR1 is LNHDA, CDR2 SQIVND (reference sequence). The CDR3 contains 13 residues. The V and J ends lost 7 bases and 7 bases respectively, with 14 bases between them. CDR3 protein: CASKKRSGNEQFF. In DNA form, the CDR3 reads TGTGCCAGTAAGAAGCGGAGTGGGAATGAGCAGTTCTTC.

V and J are TRBV16 and TRBJ1-1; 9 nucleotides line up with TRBD1. Germline-derived CDR1 and CDR2 are KGHSY and FQNENV. The V and J ends lost 0 bases and 2 bases, in that order; junction bases with no gene match: 10. This CDR3 has 18 residues. The CDR3 region is CASSQSSWGTGLNTEAFF. Here the CDR3 DNA reads TGTGCCAGCAGCCAATCATCGTGGGGGACAGGGTTAAACACTGAAGCTTTCTTT.

The rearrangement links TRBV6-5 to TRBJ1-1; D ambiguous. V shed 0 bases and J shed 0 bases, with 11 bases lying between them. The CDR3 totals 16 residues. Per germline, CDR1 MNHEY and CDR2 SVGAGI. CDR3 in amino acids: CASSYSMDGMNTEAFF. CDR3 in DNA: TGTGCCAGCAGTTACTCCATGGACGGGATGAACACTGAAGCTTTCTTT.

The chain employs TRBV6-5 and TRBJ2-7; the D gene is possibly TRBD1 (6 bases). This CDR3 comprises 14 residues. V was shortened by 6 bases and J by 3 bases, with 15 bases between the two germline ends. Germline CDR1 is MNHEY and CDR2 is SVGAGI. The CDR3 reads CASRSEGQSYEQYF. DNA for the CDR3: TGTGCCAGCAGGTCTGAGGGACAAAGCTACGAGCAGTACTTC.

This rearrangement joins TRBV28 to TRBJ1-5; D uncertain. CDR3 length: 18 amino acids. Germline V gene lookup returns CDR1 MDHEN and CDR2 SYDVKM. Trimming removed 1 base from V and 5 bases from J, with 21 bases in between. The CDR3 DNA follows: TGTGCCAGCAGTTTATACCCCCGACATCTCTATCAACATCAGCCCCAGCATTTT. This translates into CASSLYPRHLYQHQPQHF.

This clone was found once. This chain uses TRBV29-1 with TRBJ2-7, with 10 bases lining up with TRBD1. Germline loops: CDR1 SQVTM, CDR2 ANQGSEA. The V and J ends lost 3 bases and 7 bases, in that order; junction bases with no gene match: 9. This CDR3 region has 14 residues. CDR3 protein: CSVEIRQGAREQYF. DNA for the CDR3: TGCAGCGTTGAGATCCGACAGGGGGCGCGTGAGCAGTACTTC.

The chain combines TRBV7-3 with TRBJ1-1; 11 bases agree with TRBD1. The CDR3 is made up of 15 amino acids. Trimming at V came to 5 bases and at J to 0 bases, leaving 2 bases not matched to a gene. Germline V gives CDR1 SGHTA, CDR2 FQGTGA. The CDR3 loop reads CASSPGQGVNTEAFF. The DNA of the CDR3 is TGTGCCAGCAGCCCGGGACAGGGGGTGAACACTGAAGCTTTCTTT.

The rearrangement uses TRBV5-1 and TRBJ2-5, with 12 bases aligning to TRBD2. V was clipped by 5 bases and J by 1 base; unmatched bases: 9. The length of the CDR3 is 17 residues. Germline V gene sequence: CDR1 SGHRS, CDR2 YFSETQ. The CDR3 region is CASSSGLAGTPQETQYF. In nucleotides, the CDR3 is TGCGCCAGCAGTTCCGGACTAGCGGGGACCCCCCAAGAGACCCAGTACTTC.

The chain joins TRBV25-1 to TRBJ2-2; 8 nucleotides agree with TRBD1. Germline CDR1 MGHDK, CDR2 SYGVNS. This CDR3 has 13 residues. Unmatched junction bases numbered 4, after V lost 7 bases and J lost 6 bases. Written as DNA, the CDR3 is TGTGCCAGCACAGGGGGCGAGTCCGGGGAGCTGTTTTTT. This translates into CASTGGESGELFF.

This chain connects TRBV5-4 to TRBJ2-1, with 7 bases aligning to TRBD2. The J segment lost 9 bases and the V segment lost 2 bases, leaving 14 bases of the junction unmatched. The CDR3 contains 16 residues. Per the germline V gene, CDR1 is SGHNT and CDR2 is YYREEE (reference sequence). The CDR3 reads CASSLAAFSRESEQFF. In DNA form, the CDR3 reads TGTGCCAGCAGCTTAGCCGCATTTTCGCGGGAGTCTGAGCAGTTCTTC.

The chain uses TRBV6-2 or TRBV6-3 and TRBJ1-1; 9 nucleotides line up with TRBD1. Looked up from germline, CDR1 is MNHEY and CDR2 is SVGEGT. The ends lost 0 bases at V and 2 bases at J; junction bases unmatched: 4. The CDR3 spans 16 residues. The CDR3 sequence: CASSYSWDRVNTEAFF. The CDR3, as DNA: TGTGCCAGCAGTTACTCGTGGGACAGGGTTAACACTGAAGCTTTCTTT.

This clone showed up just a few times. V gene TRBV27 combines with J gene TRBJ2-1; TRBD2 agrees at 10 bases. Germline trimming cut 5 bases from V and 3 bases from J; bases unmatched to any gene: 7. The CDR3 loop spans 16 amino acids. The germline V gene encodes CDR1 MNHEY and CDR2 SMNVEV (reference sequence). DNA of the CDR3: TGTGCCAGCAGTACGCCACTAGCGGGGCACTACAATGAGCAGTTCTTC. This gives the protein CASSTPLAGHYNEQFF.

The V and J genes are TRBV6-5 and TRBJ1-2; maybe TRBD1 (6 bases). The CDR3 has 14 amino acids. Germline lookup yields CDR1 MNHEY and CDR2 SVGAGI. The V end was cut by 7 bases, the J end by 2 bases, with 14 bases between. CDR3 DNA: TGTGCCAGCACCAGGACAGCCTCAAACTATGGCTACACCTTC. Its protein product is CASTRTASNYGYTF.

The chain has TRBV27 and TRBJ2-3; D may be TRBD2 (5 bases). In germline, CDR1 is MNHEY, CDR2 SMNVEV (reference sequence). The CDR3 runs to 12 residues. With 8 bases removed from V and 2 bases from J, the gap between germline ends came to 8 bases. The CDR3 bases are TGTGCCAGCTCGGGAAACACAGATACGCAGTATTTT. Protein: CASSGNTDTQYF.

The chain recombines TRBV20-1 with TRBJ1-1, with D tentatively TRBD1 (5 bases). Trimming pared 8 bases from V and 2 bases from J, leaving 9 bases between. This CDR3 is 11 amino acids long. Germline CDR1 DFQATT, CDR2 SNEGSKA (reference sequence). CDR3 DNA: TGCAGTACCCAGGGAAACACTGAAGCTTTCTTT. Its translation is CSTQGNTEAFF.

V is TRBV5-1 and J is TRBJ2-7; TRBD1 matches 8 bases. V shed 4 bases, J shed 7 bases, and the junction held 16 bases outside the gene matches. CDR3 size: 16 residues. Germline V gene sequence: CDR1 SGHRS, CDR2 YFSETQ. The DNA for the CDR3 is TGCGCCAGCAGCCCGGGCGGGGCACAGGGGGACGGGGAGCAGTACTTC. Encoded protein: CASSPGGAQGDGEQYF. The full variable domain, with the rest looked up from reference TRBV5-1 and TRBJ2-7, is KAGVTQTPRYLIKTRGQQVTLSCSPISGHRSVSWYQQTPGQGLQFLFEYFSETQRNKGNFPGRFSGRQFSNSRSEMNVSTLELGDSALYLCASSPGGAQGDGEQYFGPGTRLTVT.